This record looks at one TCR beta chain sequence and its context. This entry belongs to a study of monozygotic twins with inflammatory bowel disease. TCRdb reprocessed the 5' RACE reads and stores each CDR3 protein as one record, lacking DNA. Here the sample table reports approximately 150,000 distinct CDR3 sequences. The CDR3 is 14 residues long. Germline CDR1 and CDR2: SGHRS and YFSETQ. Blood was collected, roughly 2.5 ml per donor. Sequenced sample: blood. This TCR came from a human donor with ulcerative colitis or Crohn's disease, or a healthy co-twin of an affected twin (not recorded which). The J gene is TRBJ2-7, the V gene TRBV5-1. CDR3 amino acids: CASSLDGLSYEQYF.